This T cell receptor beta chain is from a study of cytomegalovirus exposure and HLA in healthy donors (dated by TCRdb to the late 2010s). Context from the whole study: An earlier analysis of approximately 640 of the donors reported 250 to 300 Gb of sequence data and roughly 100 million unique TCR beta sequences from roughly 200 million T cells. About 280 gigabases of sequencing data and tens of millions of unique TCR sequences were included in an early release covering roughly 600 HLA-typed donors. Among the roughly 430 genotyped donors, approximately 82% belonged to the genetic ancestry cluster associated with self-reported Caucasian donors. The study aimed to test whether signatures of past pathogen exposure could be identified by cataloging public T cell receptors. Using immunosequencing, the study profiled T cell repertoires from roughly 650 subjects and related those repertoires to cytomegalovirus serostatus. A separate validation cohort of 90 to 150 different subjects was used in addition to the 666-subject first cohort. High-throughput TCR immunosequencing, statistical association of individual TCRs with disease status, and machine learning were combined to predict cytomegalovirus infection status. A later analysis re-examined previously published TCR beta repertoires from over 500 donors and added high-resolution HLA genotyping to investigate patterns of TCR occurrence. The later analysis used no new phenotypic data to find candidate immune exposures, relying instead on TCR beta sequences and their occurrence across donors. An earlier analysis of several hundred of the donors used high-throughput TCR beta sequencing to judge whether each TCR beta V gene segment behaved as functional or pseudogenic. Donor age, sex, ethnicity and CMV serostatus were compiled together with the repertoire data. Genome-wide SNP genotypes for about three fifths of the roughly 700 donors were used in a later genetic analysis, which treated that subset as a discovery cohort. All discovery cohort repertoires had been generated on a single sequencing platform. Class I and class II HLA loci were covered by the typing at four-digit resolution. Typing coverage varied by locus: about 620-630 donors for A, B, C, DRB1 and DQB1; approximately 560 for DQA1; about 570 for DPA1; roughly 470 for DPB1. Because of strong linkage in the cohort, a handful of DR-DQ haplotypes were treated as single units for association and clustering. On average, roughly 240,000 unique TCR beta nucleotide sequences were sequenced per donor among more than 350 genotyped donors of the cohort, with 15% to 20% of those sequences being non-productive.

In total, just over 650 healthy bone marrow donors made up the cohort. All cohort members were sampled while nominally healthy, although unrecorded immune exposures were likely present. The donor was CMV seropositive and belonged to the group of around 300 seropositive cohort members. A peripheral blood sample was collected from each donor, and TCR beta sequencing was performed on peripheral blood mononuclear cells. Genomic DNA extraction from the blood cell samples was performed with the Qiagen DNeasy Blood Extraction Kit. As regards this clone: The antigen it binds to is not known. Per-base quality was not reported, and no clone a single base away is much larger than it.

Results the study describes overall, beyond this receptor: Most TCR sequences were observed very rarely across donors, whereas some public TCRs were present in many individuals. Correlated functional status among segregating V segments might be attributable to linkage disequilibrium, but an unknown experimental factor could not be ruled out. In a later analysis, several top co-occurrence clusters were reported to appear linked to parvovirus B19, influenza, CMV and Epstein-Barr virus. In vitro tests confirmed that a few of the cytomegalovirus-associated TCR beta chains recognize cytomegalovirus antigens. When HLA alleles, especially DR and DQ, strongly co-occurred, attributing TCR associations to individual alleles was difficult. Most CMV-associated TCR beta chains appeared to be HLA-restricted in a later analysis, and the HLA associations seemed to be driven largely by CMV exposure. Because HLA typing was missing for some donors at each locus, association tests included only the typed subset. The study listed over 150 TCR beta chains as associated with cytomegalovirus. A further reported finding was that TCR beta sequences accurately predicted the HLA-A and HLA-B alleles for most subjects in the first cohort. Compared with equally common non-associated chains, HLA-associated TCR beta chains in a later analysis were more clonally expanded and had lower generation probabilities. For the cohort, immune exposure information was limited to CMV serostatus. A cluster of highly shared sequence variants was judged likely to be a technical artifact of the sequencing pipeline. The authors suggested that the approach could potentially be extended to other disease states and immunological phenotypes. Cytomegalovirus status was reported to be diagnosed by the classifier with high specificity and sensitivity in both the original and validation cohorts. Because the 87-base-pair reads could not distinguish some IMGT-functional V segments, including TRBV6-2 and TRBV6-3, those segments were excluded. Because counts were too low, 15 to 20 rarely observed V segments, including chromosome 9 orphons, were excluded from the earlier analysis of 587 of the donors. An association between a missense DCLRE1C variant and V-gene and J-gene trimming of TCR beta chains was found in a later genetic analysis and replicated in an independent cohort. Only TCR beta chains were sequenced in this cohort, and the absence of alpha or paired-chain data limited detectable features. The presence/absence analyses assumed that sequencing depth was roughly uniform across donors, and that assumption may not be true. In a later analysis, the rate of TCR association differed among HLA loci, with DRB1 alleles having the most associated TCRs and HLA-C alleles having the fewest. In a later analysis, over 15,000 TCR beta sequences were associated with specific HLA alleles at a false discovery rate of 0.05. An earlier analysis of approximately 570 of the donors showed that most TCR beta V segments appeared in productive rearrangements either about 87% or about 30% of the time, which broadly matched IMGT annotations. Compared with the approximately 710-donor mean, donors in an Asian-associated ancestry cluster had fewer N-insertions in productive TCRs, according to a later genetic analysis.

Relative to germline, V is 5 bases shorter and J is 8 bases shorter, with 7 bases between their ends. The germline V gene specifies SGHRS as CDR1 and YFSETQ as CDR2. From the cysteine through the phenylalanine, the CDR3 covers 11 amino acids. The entry retains the CDR3 DNA only, 33 bases that are in frame from base 1. Receptor amplification or capture employed the immunoSEQ multiplex PCR assay. The multiplex PCR relied on a mix of 60 forward primers for TCR Vbeta segments and 13 reverse primers for TCR Jbeta segments. The CDR3 region of rearranged TCR beta genes was amplified from genomic DNA by a multiplex PCR assay. The Illumina HiSeq System was used to sequence the amplified TCR beta libraries as 87-base-pair reads. In the original analysis: In a later analysis, about 80 million unique TCR beta chains were counted across the roughly 610 repertoires, and about 9.9 million of these chains were shared by at least two donors. Raw reads were error-corrected and collapsed into unique sequences by a nearest-neighbor algorithm in which closely related sequences were merged to remove PCR and sequencing errors. Alignment of CDR3 sequences to IMGT reference sequences was used to assign V, D and J gene segments. For a sequence to be retained, a match of at least six nucleotides was required to both a V gene segment and a J gene segment. A rearrangement was called productive if the CDR3 had no stop codons and remained in frame with V and J, and every other rearrangement was called non-productive. CDR3 was defined by IMGT convention, running from the second conserved V-encoded cysteine to the conserved J-encoded phenylalanine. The earlier analysis of about 640 of the donors excluded any sequence lacking an unambiguous match to a single V gene segment. In an earlier analysis of 587 of the donors, a V segment was called functional when productive rearrangements were above 56.7%, and segregating when the standard deviation between donors exceeded 5%. A statistical classification framework was developed to diagnose cytomegalovirus status using the catalog of TCR beta chain sequences. V and J gene assignment, in a later analysis, came from comparing TCR nucleotide sequences with IMGT/GENE-DB human TR gene sequences. Using the TCRdist pipeline, a later analysis assigned CDR3 sequences along with most-parsimonious VDJ recombination scenarios. A later analysis defined each TCR beta chain by its CDR3 amino acid sequence plus V-gene family, and excluded reads lacking a unique V-gene family. A later analysis removed 592 highly shared, low-generation-probability nucleotide sequences to deal with suspected cross-contamination and a sequencing artifact. For each public chain, a later analysis derived a clonal expansion index from normalized ranks of inferred template counts within each repertoire. In a later analysis, generation probabilities were computed with a VDJ recombination model fitted to out-of-frame rearrangements, and the resulting probabilities were checked against IGoR. In a later analysis, TCR-TCR, TCR-HLA and TCR-CMV co-occurrence was scored with hypergeometric tests, and a repertoire-size bias correction was applied to TCR pairs. False discovery rates were estimated in a later analysis by permuting HLA or CMV assignments 20 times. In a later analysis, co-occurring TCRs were grouped using DBSCAN, with TCRdist sequence similarity added in when clustering inside HLA-allele-positive subsets. Repertoires with fewer than 30,000 or more than 120,000 public chains were left out of co-occurrence clustering, as were a few repertoires with anomalous nucleotide sharing. Drawn from immuneACCESS, this table holds only the in-frame rearrangements with V and J called that TCRdb kept. Clones are partly lost; checked studies trace under half to an unresolved V gene and leave the rest unexplained. The D gene and trimming were derived from the DNA, and the V and J assignments and clone size from that table. Within this sample are some 130,000 clones, with roughly 82% of them counted one time only. The leading ten clones occupy approximately 11% of the sample.

Recombination linked TRBV5-1 to TRBJ2-2; no D gene is confidently identified. The sample comprised PBMCs. This TCR was recovered from a male donor in good health and CMV-seropositive. The sequenced DNA: TGCGCCAGCAGGAGTGGTGGGGAGCTGTTTTTT. This is translated as CASRSGGELFF. Outside the CDR3, residues come from the reference TRBV5-1 and TRBJ2-2 proteins, so the full variable domain is: KAGVTQTPRYLIKTRGQQVTLSCSPISGHRSVSWYQQTPGQGLQFLFEYFSETQRNKGNFPGRFSGRQFSNSRSEMNVSTLELGDSALYLCASRSGGELFFGEGSRLTVL.